This T cell receptor beta chain derives from a study of T cell responses to AZD1222 COVID-19 vaccine. General study results and limits: Donors, mostly white British, included more females; clonal diversity was possibly underestimated.

The assay was immunoSEQ multiplex PCR, and TCRdb's table has in-frame clones only and misses some. The table records 150,000 to 200,000 clones, around 90% of them present only once. Comments on this clone: Its specificity is unknown.

The germline gives CDR1 LGHNA, CDR2 YNFKEQ. The CDR3 is 16 residues long. V was trimmed by 0 bases and J by 4 bases, leaving 15 bases between them. Sequences were derived from peripheral blood, sampled on day 0 of AZD1222 vaccination. This sequence was found in an adult in good health. V and J are TRBV4-2 and TRBJ2-5; possibly TRBD2 for D (6 bases). The CDR3 loop is CASSQDGTGVAETQYF. The CDR3, as DNA: TGTGCCAGCAGCCAAGATGGAACGGGAGTGGCAGAGACCCAGTACTTC.